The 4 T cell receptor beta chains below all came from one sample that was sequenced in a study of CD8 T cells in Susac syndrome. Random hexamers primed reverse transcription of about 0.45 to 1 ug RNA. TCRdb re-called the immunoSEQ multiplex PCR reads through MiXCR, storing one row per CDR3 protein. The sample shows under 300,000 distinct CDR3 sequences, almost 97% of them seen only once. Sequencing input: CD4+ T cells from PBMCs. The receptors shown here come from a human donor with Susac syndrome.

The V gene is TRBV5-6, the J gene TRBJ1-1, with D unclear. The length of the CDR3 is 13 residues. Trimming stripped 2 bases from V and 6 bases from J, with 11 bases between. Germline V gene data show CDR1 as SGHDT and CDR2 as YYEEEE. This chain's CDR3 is CASSFERVPEAFF. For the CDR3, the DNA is TGTGCCAGCAGCTTTGAACGAGTCCCTGAAGCTTTCTTT. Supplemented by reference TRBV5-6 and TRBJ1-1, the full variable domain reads DAGVTQSPTHLIKTRGQQVTLRCSPKSGHDTVSWYQQALGQGPQFIFQYYEEEERQRGNFPDRFSGHQFPNYSSELNVNALLLGDSALYLCASSFERVPEAFFGQGTRLTVV.

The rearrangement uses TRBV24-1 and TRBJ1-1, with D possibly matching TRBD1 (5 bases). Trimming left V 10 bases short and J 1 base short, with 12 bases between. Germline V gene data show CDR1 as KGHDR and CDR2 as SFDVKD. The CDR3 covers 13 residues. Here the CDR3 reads CATSLGGNTEAFF. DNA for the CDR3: TGTGCCACGAGCTTGGGGGGGAACACTGAAGCTTTCTTT.

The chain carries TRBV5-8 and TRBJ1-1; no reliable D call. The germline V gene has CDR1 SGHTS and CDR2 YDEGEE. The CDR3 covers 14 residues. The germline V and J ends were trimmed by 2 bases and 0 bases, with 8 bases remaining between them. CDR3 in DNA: TGTGCCAGCAGCTTCGGGGTTCTGAACACTGAAGCTTTCTTT. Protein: CASSFGVLNTEAFF.

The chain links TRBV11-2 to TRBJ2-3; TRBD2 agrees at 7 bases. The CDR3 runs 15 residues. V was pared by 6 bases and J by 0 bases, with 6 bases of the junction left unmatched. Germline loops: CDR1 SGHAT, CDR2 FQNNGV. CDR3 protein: CASSFSSGSTDTQYF. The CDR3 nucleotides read TGTGCCAGCAGTTTCTCTAGCGGTAGCACAGATACGCAGTATTTT. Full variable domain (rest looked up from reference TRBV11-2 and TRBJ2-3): EAGVAQSPRYKIIEKRQSVAFWCNPISGHATLYWYQQILGQGPKLLIQFQNNGVVDDSQLPKDRFSAERLKGVDSTLKIQPAKLEDSAVYLCASSFSSGSTDTQYFGPGTRLTVL.